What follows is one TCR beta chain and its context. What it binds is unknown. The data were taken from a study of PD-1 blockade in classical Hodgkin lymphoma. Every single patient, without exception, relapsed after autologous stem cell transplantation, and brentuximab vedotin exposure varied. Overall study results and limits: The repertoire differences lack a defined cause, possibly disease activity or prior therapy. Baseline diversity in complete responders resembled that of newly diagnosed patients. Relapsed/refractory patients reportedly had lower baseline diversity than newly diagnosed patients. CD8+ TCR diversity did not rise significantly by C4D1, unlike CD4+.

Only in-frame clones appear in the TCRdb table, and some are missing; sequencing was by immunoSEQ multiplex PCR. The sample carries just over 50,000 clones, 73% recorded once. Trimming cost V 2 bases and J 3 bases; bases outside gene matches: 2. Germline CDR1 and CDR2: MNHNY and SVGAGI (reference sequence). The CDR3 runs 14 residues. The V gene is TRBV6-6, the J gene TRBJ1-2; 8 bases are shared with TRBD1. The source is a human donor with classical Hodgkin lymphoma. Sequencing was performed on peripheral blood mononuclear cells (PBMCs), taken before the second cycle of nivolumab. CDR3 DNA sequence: TGTGCCAGCAGTTACGGACAGGGAGACTATGGCTACACCTTC. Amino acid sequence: CASSYGQGDYGYTF.